These T cell receptor beta chains were read from a single sample in a study of T cell responses to AZD1222 COVID-19 vaccine. Profiling relied on immunoSEQ multiplex PCR, and the TCRdb table lists in-frame clones only, not all of them. The sample lists around 150,000 clones, 85% to 90% occurring once. The material sequenced was peripheral blood, taken on day 0 of AZD1222 vaccination. These receptors all come from an adult in good health. The CDR3 runs from the conserved cysteine through the conserved F or W. D genes are given only for firm matches. Size is omitted from some rows. Given values are once, few, many or a class for expanded clones.

CDR3aa: CASSIGGTREKLFF
CDR3nt: TGTGCCAGTAGTATAGGGGGGACTCGAGAAAAACTGTTTTTT
v_gene: TRBV19
d_gene: -
abundance: once
j_gene: TRBJ1-4

CDR3aa: CASSPTGISGYTF
CDR3nt: TGTGCCAGCAGTCCGACAGGGATTTCTGGCTACACCTTC
v_gene: TRBV6-2/TRBV6-3
d_gene: TRBD1
abundance: -
j_gene: TRBJ1-2

CDR3aa: CASSQDFGNTEAFF
CDR3nt: TGCGCCAGCAGCCAAGATTTCGGGAACACTGAAGCTTTCTTT
v_gene: TRBV4-3
d_gene: -
abundance: -
j_gene: TRBJ1-1

CDR3aa: CASGTGMNTEAFF
CDR3nt: TGTGCCAGCGGGACAGGGATGAACACTGAAGCTTTCTTT
v_gene: TRBV6-4
d_gene: TRBD1
abundance: -
j_gene: TRBJ1-1

CDR3aa: CASSEAPYAGTAFNIQYF
CDR3nt: TGTGCCAGCAGTGAAGCGCCATACGCCGGGACCGCCTTTAACATTCAGTACTTC
v_gene: TRBV6-1
d_gene: -
abundance: once
j_gene: TRBJ2-4

CDR3aa: CASSSSLSWTGGVDGYTF
CDR3nt: TGTGCCAGCAGCTCCTCATTAAGCTGGACAGGGGGCGTAGATGGCTACACCTTC
v_gene: TRBV7-9
d_gene: TRBD1
abundance: -
j_gene: TRBJ1-2

CDR3aa: CATLLPGDEQFF
CDR3nt: TGTGCCACCCTCCTCCCGGGTGATGAGCAGTTCTTC
v_gene: TRBV28
d_gene: -
abundance: -
j_gene: TRBJ2-1

CDR3aa: CASSPGQGDTGELFF
CDR3nt: TGTGCCAGCTCACCCGGACAGGGGGACACCGGGGAGCTGTTTTTT
v_gene: TRBV18
d_gene: TRBD1
abundance: -
j_gene: TRBJ2-2

CDR3aa: CASSVASGTSGYEQYF
CDR3nt: TGTGCCAGCAGCGTAGCCTCCGGGACTAGCGGCTACGAGCAGTACTTC
v_gene: TRBV9
d_gene: TRBD2
abundance: -
j_gene: TRBJ2-7

CDR3aa: CASSPPGPRGSYGYTF
CDR3nt: TGTGCCAGTAGTCCCCCGGGACCAAGGGGTAGCTATGGCTACACCTTC
v_gene: TRBV19
d_gene: -
abundance: -
j_gene: TRBJ1-2

CDR3aa: CASSELQGRLPSTQYF
CDR3nt: TGTGCCAGCAGTGAACTACAGGGGAGACTCCCGAGTACGCAGTATTTT
v_gene: TRBV6-1
d_gene: TRBD1
abundance: -
j_gene: TRBJ2-3

CDR3aa: CASSQGTSQRRNGYTF
CDR3nt: TGTGCCAGCAGCCAAGGTACGAGCCAGAGGCGCAATGGCTACACCTTC
v_gene: TRBV3-1/TRBV3-2
d_gene: -
abundance: -
j_gene: TRBJ1-2

CDR3aa: CASSQPTGARGSNQPQHF
CDR3nt: TGTGCCAGCAGCCAGCCGACAGGGGCTCGGGGAAGCAATCAGCCCCAGCATTTT
v_gene: TRBV7-8
d_gene: TRBD1
abundance: once
j_gene: TRBJ1-5

CDR3aa: CASSPTGDGLNTIYF
CDR3nt: TGTGCCAGCAGCCCCACAGGGGACGGGCTTAACACCATATATTTT
v_gene: TRBV5-6
d_gene: TRBD1
abundance: -
j_gene: TRBJ1-3

CDR3aa: CATGNEQYF
CDR3nt: TGTGCCACCGGGAACGAGCAGTACTTC
v_gene: TRBV24-1
d_gene: -
abundance: few
j_gene: TRBJ2-7

CDR3aa: CASSVSGRGNEQFF
CDR3nt: TGCGCCAGCAGTGTTAGCGGGAGGGGTAATGAGCAGTTCTTC
v_gene: TRBV10-1
d_gene: TRBD2
abundance: -
j_gene: TRBJ2-1

CDR3aa: CASRAGNTGELFF
CDR3nt: TGTGCCAGCAGGGCAGGGAACACCGGGGAGCTGTTTTTT
v_gene: TRBV28
d_gene: -
abundance: -
j_gene: TRBJ2-2

CDR3aa: CASSLRGQGRVAAFF
CDR3nt: TGTGCCAGCAGTTTACGCGGACAGGGGAGGGTGGCAGCTTTCTTT
v_gene: TRBV27
d_gene: TRBD1
abundance: -
j_gene: TRBJ1-1

CDR3aa: CASSGGTGDKQYF
CDR3nt: TGTGCCAGTAGTGGGGGGACAGGGGACAAGCAGTACTTC
v_gene: TRBV19
d_gene: TRBD1
abundance: -
j_gene: TRBJ2-7

CDR3aa: CASSEVRYNEQFF
CDR3nt: TGTGCCAGCAGTGAAGTCAGGTACAATGAGCAGTTCTTC
v_gene: TRBV25-1
d_gene: -
abundance: -
j_gene: TRBJ2-1

CDR3aa: CASSYSAGPNTEAFF
CDR3nt: TGTGCCAGCAGTTACTCGGCGGGGCCGAACACTGAAGCTTTCTTT
v_gene: TRBV6-5
d_gene: -
abundance: few
j_gene: TRBJ1-1

CDR3aa: CASTRGETQYF
CDR3nt: TGTGCCAGCACAAGGGGAGAGACCCAGTACTTC
v_gene: TRBV6-5
d_gene: -
abundance: -
j_gene: TRBJ2-5

CDR3aa: CAISDQGQLNTEAFF
CDR3nt: TGTGCCATCAGTGACCAGGGACAGTTAAACACTGAAGCTTTCTTT
v_gene: TRBV10-3
d_gene: TRBD1
abundance: -
j_gene: TRBJ1-1

CDR3aa: CASSLEGGSNQPQHF
CDR3nt: TGCGCCAGCAGCTTGGAAGGGGGAAGCAATCAGCCCCAGCATTTT
v_gene: TRBV5-1
d_gene: -
abundance: -
j_gene: TRBJ1-5

CDR3aa: CASSLGGPAAIYNEQFF
CDR3nt: TGTGCCAGCAGCTTAGGAGGACCTGCTGCGATATACAATGAGCAGTTCTTC
v_gene: TRBV11-3
d_gene: -
abundance: -
j_gene: TRBJ2-1

CDR3aa: CASSPFRALSGNTIYF
CDR3nt: TGTGCCAGCAGCCCATTCCGGGCACTCTCTGGAAACACCATATATTTT
v_gene: TRBV7-8
d_gene: -
abundance: few
j_gene: TRBJ1-3

CDR3aa: CASSNRYLEGYTF
CDR3nt: TGTGCCAGCAGTAACAGGTATTTGGAGGGCTACACCTTC
v_gene: TRBV28
d_gene: -
abundance: -
j_gene: TRBJ1-2

CDR3aa: CASSLGTSYGYTF
CDR3nt: TGTGCCAGCAGCTTAGGGACATCCTATGGCTACACCTTC
v_gene: TRBV7-2
d_gene: -
abundance: -
j_gene: TRBJ1-2

CDR3aa: CAITPGQGGISSTDTQYF
CDR3nt: TGTGCCATCACCCCCGGACAGGGAGGGATATCTAGCACAGATACGCAGTATTTT
v_gene: TRBV10-3
d_gene: -
abundance: -
j_gene: TRBJ2-3

CDR3aa: CATSDRDRGTDTQYF
CDR3nt: TGTGCCACCAGTGACCGGGACAGGGGCACGGATACGCAGTATTTT
v_gene: TRBV24-1
d_gene: TRBD1
abundance: -
j_gene: TRBJ2-3

CDR3aa: CAWSSGRAFGELFF
CDR3nt: TGTGCCTGGAGTAGCGGGAGGGCCTTCGGGGAGCTGTTTTTT
v_gene: TRBV30
d_gene: TRBD2
abundance: -
j_gene: TRBJ2-2

CDR3aa: CASSRHSGTNQPQHF
CDR3nt: TGTGCCAGCAGCCGTCACAGCGGTACTAATCAGCCCCAGCATTTT
v_gene: TRBV7-2
d_gene: -
abundance: once
j_gene: TRBJ1-5

CDR3aa: CATSPRVLLNTEAFF
CDR3nt: TGTGCCACCAGCCCCCGAGTATTGTTGAACACTGAAGCTTTCTTT
v_gene: TRBV15
d_gene: -
abundance: -
j_gene: TRBJ1-1

CDR3aa: CASSQDRVYEQYF
CDR3nt: TGTGCCAGCAGCCAAGACAGGGTGTACGAGCAGTACTTC
v_gene: TRBV5-6
d_gene: TRBD1
abundance: -
j_gene: TRBJ2-7

CDR3aa: CASSLKFPGDTEAFF
CDR3nt: TGTGCCAGCAGCTTAAAATTCCCAGGGGATACTGAAGCTTTCTTT
v_gene: TRBV7-6
d_gene: -
abundance: -
j_gene: TRBJ1-1

CDR3aa: CASRRTGGSTGYTF
CDR3nt: TGTGCCAGCAGGCGGACAGGGGGAAGCACTGGCTACACCTTC
v_gene: TRBV6-5
d_gene: TRBD1
abundance: -
j_gene: TRBJ1-2

CDR3aa: CASSYGEAFF
CDR3nt: TGCGCCAGCAGCTACGGAGAAGCTTTCTTT
v_gene: TRBV5-1
d_gene: -
abundance: -
j_gene: TRBJ1-1

CDR3aa: CASNQNRDGYGYTF
CDR3nt: TGTGCCAGCAACCAAAACCGGGACGGCTATGGCTACACCTTC
v_gene: TRBV6-5
d_gene: -
abundance: -
j_gene: TRBJ1-2

CDR3aa: CASTRRGAGTNTGELFF
CDR3nt: TGTGCCAGTACCCGAAGGGGAGCGGGGACCAACACCGGGGAGCTGTTTTTT
v_gene: TRBV19
d_gene: TRBD2
abundance: -
j_gene: TRBJ2-2

CDR3aa: CASSEGWGGAEAFF
CDR3nt: TGCGCCAGCAGTGAGGGGTGGGGAGGAGCTGAAGCTTTCTTT
v_gene: TRBV10-2
d_gene: -
abundance: -
j_gene: TRBJ1-1